This TCR beta chain emerged from a study of blood T cell repertoires in COVID-19. Study at large: Samples of COVID-19 (acute and convalescent) were obtained from the United States, Italy and Spain.

Sequenced by immunoSEQ multiplex PCR; TCRdb stores in-frame clones only, minus some. Altogether around 67,000 clones are present, around 85% being singletons, with the ten largest covering approximately 20%. The CDR3 is 17 amino acids. V was shortened by 3 bases and J by 0 bases, with 13 bases between the two germline ends. Per germline, CDR1 KGHDR and CDR2 SFDVKD. Input material: peripheral blood. V and J are TRBV24-1 and TRBJ2-2; TRBD2 is a possible D gene (6 bases). This receptor was obtained from a woman aged 80 or over with acute or convalescent COVID-19. Here the CDR3 DNA reads TGTGCCACCAGTGATCCTGTGGCGGGGCCGAACACCGGGGAGCTGTTTTTT. Translated, it gives CATSDPVAGPNTGELFF.